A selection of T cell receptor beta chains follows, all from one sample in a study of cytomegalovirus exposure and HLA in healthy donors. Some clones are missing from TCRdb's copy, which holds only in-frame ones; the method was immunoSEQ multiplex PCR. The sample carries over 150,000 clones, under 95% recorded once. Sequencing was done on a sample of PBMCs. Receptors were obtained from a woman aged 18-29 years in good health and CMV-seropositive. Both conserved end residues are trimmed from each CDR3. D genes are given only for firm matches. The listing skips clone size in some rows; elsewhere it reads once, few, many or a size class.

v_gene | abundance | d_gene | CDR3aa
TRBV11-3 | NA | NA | ASSIPGLDEQF
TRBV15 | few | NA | ATSRDTTGNQPQH
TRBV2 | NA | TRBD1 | ASSPDRVNTEAF
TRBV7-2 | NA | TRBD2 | ASSLEGGRAYEQY
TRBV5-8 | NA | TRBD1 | ASSRDRGTDTQY
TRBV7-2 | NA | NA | ASSLPGSTDTQY
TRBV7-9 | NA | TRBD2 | ASSYLAGGTNEQF
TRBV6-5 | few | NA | ASSYRGGSGNTIY
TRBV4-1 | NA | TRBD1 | ASSPTGQGATEAF
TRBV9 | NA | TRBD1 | ASSDRDRGFEQY
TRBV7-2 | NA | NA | ASSLGSAASQTQY
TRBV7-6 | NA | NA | ASSLAEAEFYEQY
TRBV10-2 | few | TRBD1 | ASRTGQGSSPLH
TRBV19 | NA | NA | ASSLANNYNEQF
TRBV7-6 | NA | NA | ASSPRELPMNTEAF
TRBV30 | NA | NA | AWSLRPARDEQY
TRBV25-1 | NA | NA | ATAGGPNTEAF
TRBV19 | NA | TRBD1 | ASSTTGGSDTQY
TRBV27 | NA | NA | ASRGRGGYNEQF
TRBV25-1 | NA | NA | ASSGAVGLSGKF
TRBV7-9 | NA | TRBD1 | ATQGPQGAQY
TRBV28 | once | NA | ASSKRFSNQPQH
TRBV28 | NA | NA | ASSFELQGIYGYT
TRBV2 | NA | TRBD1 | ASSEGPGQRYYEQY
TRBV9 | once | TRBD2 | ASSVEAGVDEQY
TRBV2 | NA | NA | ASRIARNQPQH
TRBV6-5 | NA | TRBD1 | ASMKTGNEAF
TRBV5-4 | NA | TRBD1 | ASSSETGAETQY
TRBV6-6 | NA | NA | ASRIQAPPYGYT
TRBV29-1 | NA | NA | SVSTGNTEAF
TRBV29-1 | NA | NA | SVEEARGDNEQF
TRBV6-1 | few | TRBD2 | ASSELAGEGETQY
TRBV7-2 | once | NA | ASNTGRNIEAF
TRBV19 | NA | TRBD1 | ATRQGAGGYT
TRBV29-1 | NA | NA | SVLRGASDTQY
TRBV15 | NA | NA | ATSRGEQGHTGELF
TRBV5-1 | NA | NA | ASSFRGAQNNEQF
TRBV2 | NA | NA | ASMWGLGSEKLF
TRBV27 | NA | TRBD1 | ASSFGQGVLGTEAF
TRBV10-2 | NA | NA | ASSEPRATQY
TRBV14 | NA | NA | ASSRDQDSSRYGYT
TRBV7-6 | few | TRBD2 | ASSPGLAGIHEQY
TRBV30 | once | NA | AWSDAGDSFYNEQF
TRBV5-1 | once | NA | ASSPRSYEQY
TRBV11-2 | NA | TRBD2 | ASSLVGLRLAGVYEQY
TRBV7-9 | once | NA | ASSLDRLDLPGT
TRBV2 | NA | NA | ASSEEEEAEDRELF